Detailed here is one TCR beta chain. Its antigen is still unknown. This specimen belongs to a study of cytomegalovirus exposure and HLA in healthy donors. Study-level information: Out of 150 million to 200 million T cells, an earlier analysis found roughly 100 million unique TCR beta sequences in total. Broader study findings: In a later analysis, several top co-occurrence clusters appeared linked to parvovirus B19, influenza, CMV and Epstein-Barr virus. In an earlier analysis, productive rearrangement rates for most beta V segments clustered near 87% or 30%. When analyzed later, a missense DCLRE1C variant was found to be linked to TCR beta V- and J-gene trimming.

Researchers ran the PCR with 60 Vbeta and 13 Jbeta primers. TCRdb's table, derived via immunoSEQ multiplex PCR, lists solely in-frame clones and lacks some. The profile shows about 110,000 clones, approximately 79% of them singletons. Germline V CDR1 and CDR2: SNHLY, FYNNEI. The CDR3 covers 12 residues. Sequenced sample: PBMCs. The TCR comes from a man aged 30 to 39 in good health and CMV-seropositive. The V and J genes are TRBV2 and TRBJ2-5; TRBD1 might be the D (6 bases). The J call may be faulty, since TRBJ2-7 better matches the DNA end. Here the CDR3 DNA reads TGTGCCAGCAGTGAACAGGGGCTCGAGCAGTACTTC. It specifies CASSEQGLEQYF.